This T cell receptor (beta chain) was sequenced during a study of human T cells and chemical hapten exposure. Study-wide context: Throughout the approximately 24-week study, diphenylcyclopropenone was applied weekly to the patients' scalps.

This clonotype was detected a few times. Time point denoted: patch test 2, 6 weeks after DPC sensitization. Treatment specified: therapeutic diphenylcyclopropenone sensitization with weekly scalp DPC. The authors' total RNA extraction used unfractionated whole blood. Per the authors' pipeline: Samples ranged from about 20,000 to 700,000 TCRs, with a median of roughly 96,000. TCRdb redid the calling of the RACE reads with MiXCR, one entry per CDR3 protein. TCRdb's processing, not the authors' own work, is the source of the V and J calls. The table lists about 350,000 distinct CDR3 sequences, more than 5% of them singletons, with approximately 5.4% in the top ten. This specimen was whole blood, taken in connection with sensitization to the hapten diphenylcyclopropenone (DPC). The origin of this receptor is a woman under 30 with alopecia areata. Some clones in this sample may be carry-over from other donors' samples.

CDR3: CASRRQGDYEAFF. For the CDR3, the DNA is TGTGCCAGCAGACGACAGGGTGACTACGAAGCTTTCTTT. The chain links TRBV12-3 or TRBV12-4 to TRBJ1-1; the match to TRBD1 covers 7 bases. This CDR3 comprises 13 residues. V lost 6 bases to trimming and J lost 8 bases; unmatched junction nucleotides: 9.